This T cell receptor beta chain was sequenced in a study of shared clonotypes between healthy human individuals. The protocol was immunoSEQ multiplex PCR, while the TCRdb copy is restricted to in-frame clones and leaves out a portion. This sample carries a few million clones, around 95% of them seen once, and the ten largest clones take 0.13%. This clone was found once. CDR3 size: 14 residues. In germline, CDR1 is MGHDK, CDR2 SYGVNS. Trimming removed 4 bases from V and 5 bases from J, with 11 bases in between. This receptor was identified in a man aged 18-30 years in good health. The sequencing sample was made of naive CD4+ T cells sorted from blood. Subset noted: CD45RA+ positively selected. This rearrangement joins TRBV25-1 to TRBJ1-4; D unclear. The CDR3 sequence: CASSAPDGNEKLFF. The CDR3, as DNA: TGTGCCAGCAGTGCTCCGGACGGGAATGAAAAACTGTTTTTT. The variable domain in full, completed from reference TRBV25-1 and TRBJ1-4, reads EADIYQTPRYLVIGTGKKITLECSQTMGHDKMYWYQQDPGMELHLIHYSYGVNSTEKGDLSSESTVSRIRTEHFPLTLESARPSHTSQYLCASSAPDGNEKLFFGSGTQLSVL.